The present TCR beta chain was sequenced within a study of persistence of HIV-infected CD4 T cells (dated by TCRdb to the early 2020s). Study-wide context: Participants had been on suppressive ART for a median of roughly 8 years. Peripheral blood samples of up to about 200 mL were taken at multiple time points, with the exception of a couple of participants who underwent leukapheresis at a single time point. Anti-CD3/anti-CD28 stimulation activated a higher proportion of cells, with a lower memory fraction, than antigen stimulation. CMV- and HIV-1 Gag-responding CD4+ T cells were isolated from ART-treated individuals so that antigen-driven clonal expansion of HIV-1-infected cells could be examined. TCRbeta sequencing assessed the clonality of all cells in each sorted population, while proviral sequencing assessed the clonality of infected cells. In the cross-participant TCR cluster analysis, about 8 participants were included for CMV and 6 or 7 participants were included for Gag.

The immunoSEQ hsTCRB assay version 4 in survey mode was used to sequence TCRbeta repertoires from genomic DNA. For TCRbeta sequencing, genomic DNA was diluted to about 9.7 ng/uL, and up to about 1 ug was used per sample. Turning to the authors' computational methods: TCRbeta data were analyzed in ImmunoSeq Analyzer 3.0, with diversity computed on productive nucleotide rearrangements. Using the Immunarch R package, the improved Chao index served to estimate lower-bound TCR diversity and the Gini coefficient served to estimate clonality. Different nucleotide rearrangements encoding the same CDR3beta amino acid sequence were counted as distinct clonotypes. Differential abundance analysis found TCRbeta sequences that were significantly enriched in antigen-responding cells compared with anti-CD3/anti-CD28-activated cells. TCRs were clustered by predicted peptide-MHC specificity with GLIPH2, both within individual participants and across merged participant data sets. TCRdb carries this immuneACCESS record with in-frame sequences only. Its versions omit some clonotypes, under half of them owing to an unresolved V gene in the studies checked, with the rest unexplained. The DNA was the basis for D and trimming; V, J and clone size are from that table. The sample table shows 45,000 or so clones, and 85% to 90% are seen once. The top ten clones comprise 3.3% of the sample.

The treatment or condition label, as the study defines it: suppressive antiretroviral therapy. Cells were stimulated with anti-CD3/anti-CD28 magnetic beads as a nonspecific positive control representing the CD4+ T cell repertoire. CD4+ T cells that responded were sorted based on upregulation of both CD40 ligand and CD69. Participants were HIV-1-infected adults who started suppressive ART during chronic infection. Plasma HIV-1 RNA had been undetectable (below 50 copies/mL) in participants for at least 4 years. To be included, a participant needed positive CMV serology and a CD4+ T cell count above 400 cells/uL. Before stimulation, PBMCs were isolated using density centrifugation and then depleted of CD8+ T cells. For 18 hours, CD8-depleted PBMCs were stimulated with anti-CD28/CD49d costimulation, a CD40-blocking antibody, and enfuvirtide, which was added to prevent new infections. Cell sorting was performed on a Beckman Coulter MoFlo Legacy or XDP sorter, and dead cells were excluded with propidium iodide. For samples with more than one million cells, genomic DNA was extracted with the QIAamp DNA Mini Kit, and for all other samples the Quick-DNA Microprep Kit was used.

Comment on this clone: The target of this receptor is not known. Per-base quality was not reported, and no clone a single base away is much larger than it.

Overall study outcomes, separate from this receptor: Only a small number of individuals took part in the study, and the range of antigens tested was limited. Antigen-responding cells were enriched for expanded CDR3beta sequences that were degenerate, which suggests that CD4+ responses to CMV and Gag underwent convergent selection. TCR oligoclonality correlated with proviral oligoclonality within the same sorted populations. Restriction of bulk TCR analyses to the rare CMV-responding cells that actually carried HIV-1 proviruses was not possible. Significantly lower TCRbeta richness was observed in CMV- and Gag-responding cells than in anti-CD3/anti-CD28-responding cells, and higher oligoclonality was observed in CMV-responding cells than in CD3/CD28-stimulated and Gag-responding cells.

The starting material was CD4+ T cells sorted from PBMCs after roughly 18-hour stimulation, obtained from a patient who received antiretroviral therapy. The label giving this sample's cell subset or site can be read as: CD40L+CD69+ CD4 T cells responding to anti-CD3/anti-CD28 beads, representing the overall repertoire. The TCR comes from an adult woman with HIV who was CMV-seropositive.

Read as DNA, the sequence is TGCGCCAGCAGCTTAACCGGGACAGGGTTTTACGAGCAGTACTTC. The resulting protein is CASSLTGTGFYEQYF. The chain is assembled from TRBV5-1 and TRBJ2-7, and 9 junctional nucleotides match TRBD1. Including the terminal cysteine and phenylalanine, the CDR3 comprises 15 residues. Just CDR3 DNA is preserved here, 45 bases in frame from base 1. For CDR1 and CDR2, the germline V gene lists SGHRS and YFSETQ. V and J are trimmed by 2 bases and 4 bases, and the gene matches miss 7 bases of the junction.